This T cell receptor beta chain is drawn from a study of blood T cell repertoires in COVID-19. Which cohort a participant joined came from the clinical history participants gave. Repertoires were generated with immunoSEQ multiplex PCR, while TCRdb's copy carries only in-frame clones and drops some. The repertoire holds 300,000 to 350,000 clones, with 90% as singletons. Trimming stripped 1 base from V and 2 bases from J, with 11 bases between. Germline V lookup: CDR1 SGHDN, CDR2 FVKESK. The CDR3 is made up of 15 amino acids. The chain couples TRBV14 to TRBJ1-1; no definite D call. Sequences were obtained from PBMCs or T cells enriched from blood (not recorded which). This TCR came from a woman between 18 and 29 years old with acute COVID-19. The CDR3 nucleotides read TGTGCCAGCAGCCAAGTGGCAGGAGGAAACACTGAAGCTTTCTTT. It encodes CASSQVAGGNTEAFF.